The 12 T cell receptor beta chains reported below all come from one sample, sequenced in a study of shared clonotypes between healthy human individuals. Cells designated naive CD8 were CD45RO-negative and were positively selected for CCR7, with terminally differentiated effector memory CD45RA+ cells excluded. Measured with immunoSEQ multiplex PCR; TCRdb has only the in-frame clones, and not every one. The table has hundreds of thousands of clones, nearly 95% seen once. Sequences were obtained from naive CD8+ T cells sorted from blood. These TCRs come from a man aged 30 to 39 in good health.

This chain links TRBV11-2 with TRBJ1-5; 7 nucleotides match TRBD1. The CDR3 sequence is 15 residues long. V gave up 4 bases and J gave up 0 bases; unmatched junction bases: 3. Germline loops: CDR1 SGHAT, CDR2 FQNNGV. The CDR3: CASSSGQYSNQPQHF. The CDR3 DNA is TGTGCCAGCAGCTCGGGACAGTATAGCAATCAGCCCCAGCATTTT. Combining the CDR3 with reference TRBV11-2 and TRBJ1-5 gives the whole variable domain EAGVAQSPRYKIIEKRQSVAFWCNPISGHATLYWYQQILGQGPKLLIQFQNNGVVDDSQLPKDRFSAERLKGVDSTLKIQPAKLEDSAVYLCASSSGQYSNQPQHFGDGTRLSIL.

This clone was counted once. The genes are TRBV10-2 and TRBJ1-5; no clear D gene. Germline V gives CDR1 WSHSY, CDR2 SAAADI. The CDR3 loop spans 17 amino acids. V was clipped by 3 bases and J by 0 bases, with 15 bases between them. The CDR3 is CASSDSPSGYSNQPQHF. In DNA form, the CDR3 reads TGCGCCAGCAGTGATTCTCCGTCGGGTTATAGCAATCAGCCCCAGCATTTT.

The chain combines TRBV27 with TRBJ2-7; 7 bases are shared with TRBD1. Per germline, CDR1 MNHEY and CDR2 SMNVEV (reference sequence). V lost 6 bases to trimming and J lost 3 bases; unmatched junction nucleotides: 5. The CDR3 loop spans 13 amino acids. This CDR3 reads CASSWGQLYEQYF. The CDR3 bases are TGTGCCAGCAGCTGGGGACAGCTCTACGAGCAGTACTTC.

This chain connects TRBV28 to TRBJ2-7; D is ambiguous. Germline V CDR1 and CDR2: MDHEN, SYDVKM. The CDR3 consists of 14 residues. V was clipped by 5 bases and J by 2 bases, with 13 bases between them. CDR3 in amino acids: CASSPTMGTYEQYF. Here the CDR3 DNA reads TGTGCCAGCAGTCCTACTATGGGAACCTACGAGCAGTACTTC.

This clone was observed once. This chain links TRBV5-1 with TRBJ2-6, with D uncertain. This CDR3 is 16 amino acids long. Germline CDR1 SGHRS, CDR2 YFSETQ. The V gene lost 0 bases and the J gene lost 4 bases, with 11 bases spanning the gap. CDR3 DNA: TGCGCCAGCAGCTTGGCCGATCTGGGAGGGGCCAACGTCCTGACTTTC. It yields the protein CASSLADLGGANVLTF.

A word on this clone: This sample includes further DNA sequences coding for the same CDR3. This chain connects TRBV10-2 to TRBJ2-7; D is perhaps TRBD1 or TRBD2 (5 bases each). CDR3 length equals 14 residues. Germline V gene lookup returns CDR1 WSHSY and CDR2 SAAADI. The V end was cut by 5 bases, the J end by 4 bases, with 15 bases between. The CDR3: CASSPGTFGYEQYF. CDR3 coding DNA: TGCGCCAGCAGTCCTGGGACCTTTGGTTACGAGCAGTACTTC.

This clone is a singleton in its sample. The V call is TRBV6-6, the J call TRBJ2-2; D is unresolved. V lost 4 bases and J 0 bases, leaving 12 bases between the germline ends. This CDR3 contains 16 residues. Germline CDR1 is MNHNY and CDR2 is SVGAGI (reference sequence). CDR3 residues: CASSSLLETNTGELFF. The CDR3 DNA is TGTGCCAGCAGTTCCCTCCTTGAGACGAACACCGGGGAGCTGTTTTTT.

The V call is TRBV7-9, the J call TRBJ2-1, with TRBD2 identical over 8 bases. With 1 base clipped from V and 9 bases from J, the junction kept 11 bases outside the gene matches. This CDR3 is built from 16 residues. The germline CDR1 and CDR2 sequences are SEHNR and FQNEAQ (reference sequence). The CDR3 bases are TGTGCCAGCAGCTTAGTAAGAGCGGGGGAGGGAAGTGAGCAGTTCTTC. Residues: CASSLVRAGEGSEQFF.

The table lists this clone with a count of one. V is TRBV11-2 and J is TRBJ2-1, with unresolved D. Germline assignment: CDR1 SGHAT and CDR2 FQNNGV. This CDR3 has 14 amino acids. V was trimmed by 2 bases and J by 1 base, leaving 6 bases between them. In DNA, the CDR3 is TGTGCCAGCAGCTTAAGCGTGTCCTACAATGAGCAGTTCTTC. Encoded protein: CASSLSVSYNEQFF.

The V and J genes are TRBV7-7 and TRBJ2-7; a possible D gene is TRBD2 (6 bases). Per germline, CDR1 SSHAT and CDR2 FNYEAQ (reference sequence). The V end lost 5 bases, the J end lost 7 bases, and 15 bases lay between the germline ends. The CDR3 consists of 13 residues. The CDR3 region has the DNA TGTGCCAGCAGCCCTGGGGTTGGAGGGGAGCAGTACTTC. Translation: CASSPGVGGEQYF.

This chain uses TRBV5-8 with TRBJ2-5; 9 nucleotides agree with TRBD2. Losses at the gene ends were 5 bases for V and 4 bases for J; bases not matched to a gene: 12. This CDR3 spans 16 amino acids. The germline CDR1 and CDR2 sequences are SGHTS and YDEGEE. CDR3 nucleotides: TGTGCCAGCAGAATAGGGGCGGGAGGGCCCCGAGAGACCCAGTACTTC. The encoded protein is CASRIGAGGPRETQYF.

The rearrangement joins TRBV6-1 to TRBJ2-1; D may correspond to TRBD1 or TRBD2 (6 bases each). CDR1 is MNHNS and CDR2 is SASEGT in the germline V gene. The CDR3 has 18 residues. The V end was cut by 6 bases, the J end by 2 bases, with 23 bases between. The CDR3 DNA reads as TGTGCCAGCAGCGAACTCGGAGGGGGAGAGGGGACCTACAATGAGCAGTTCTTC. Its translation: CASSELGGGEGTYNEQFF.